This T cell receptor beta chain was recovered during a study of T cells in Graves' hyperthyroidism and ophthalmopathy. This clonotype has a handful of counts. Amplification of TCR beta CDR3 regions was performed using RNA transcripts as template. Carried out on the TCR CDR3, a first-round RT-PCR used the HTBI primer set. TCRdb independently ran MiXCR on the multiplex PCR reads; one entry per CDR3 protein. The table has hundreds of thousands of distinct CDR3 sequences, approximately 24% seen once. V was pared by 0 bases and J by 4 bases, with 18 bases between. CDR3 length: 16 residues. Germline lookup yields CDR1 DFQATT and CDR2 SNEGSKA (reference sequence).

J is TRBJ1-1 and V is TRBV20-1, with a possible D match to TRBD1 (6 bases). Source material: blood. The receptor was isolated from a woman in her twenties or thirties with Graves' ophthalmopathy. The CDR3 DNA follows: TGCAGTGCTAGAGATCTCGGGGGCGATTCTGGCACTGAAGCTTTCTTT. As protein: CSARDLGGDSGTEAFF.